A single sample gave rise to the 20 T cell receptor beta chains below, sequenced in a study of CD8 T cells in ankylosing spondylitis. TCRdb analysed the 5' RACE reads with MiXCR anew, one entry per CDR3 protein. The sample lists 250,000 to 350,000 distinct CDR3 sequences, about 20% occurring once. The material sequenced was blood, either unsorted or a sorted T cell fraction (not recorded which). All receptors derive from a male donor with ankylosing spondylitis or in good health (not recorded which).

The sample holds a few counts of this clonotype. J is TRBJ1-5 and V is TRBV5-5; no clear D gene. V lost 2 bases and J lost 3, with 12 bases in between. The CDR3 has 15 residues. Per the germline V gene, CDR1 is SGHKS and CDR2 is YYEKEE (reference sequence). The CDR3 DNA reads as TGTGCCAGCAGCTTTGGTGTGGCAGACAATCAGCCCCAGCATTTT. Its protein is CASSFGVADNQPQHF.

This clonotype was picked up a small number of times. The CDR3 protein is CAISESEGRTDTQYF. In DNA form, the CDR3 reads TGTGCCATCAGTGAGTCAGAGGGTCGCACAGATACGCAGTATTTT. The chain joins TRBV10-3 to TRBJ2-3; a weak D match, TRBD2 (5 bases). CDR3 length: 15 residues. The germline V gene encodes CDR1 ENHRY and CDR2 SYGVKD. Trimming stripped 0 bases from V and 1 base from J, with 8 bases between.

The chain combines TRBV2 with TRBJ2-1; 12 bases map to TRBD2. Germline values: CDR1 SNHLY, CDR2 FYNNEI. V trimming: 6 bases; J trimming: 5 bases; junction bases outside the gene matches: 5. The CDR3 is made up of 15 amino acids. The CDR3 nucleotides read TGTGCCAGCAGGCGAACTAGCGGGGGGAACAATGAGCAGTTCTTC. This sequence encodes CASRRTSGGNNEQFF.

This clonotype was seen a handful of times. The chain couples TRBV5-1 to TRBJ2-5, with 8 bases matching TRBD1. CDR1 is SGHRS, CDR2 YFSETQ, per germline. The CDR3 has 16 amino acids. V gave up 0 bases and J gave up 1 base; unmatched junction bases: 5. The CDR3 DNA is TGCGCCAGCAGCTTGGAGGGACAGGCGATCCAAGAGACCCAGTACTTC. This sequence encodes CASSLEGQAIQETQYF.

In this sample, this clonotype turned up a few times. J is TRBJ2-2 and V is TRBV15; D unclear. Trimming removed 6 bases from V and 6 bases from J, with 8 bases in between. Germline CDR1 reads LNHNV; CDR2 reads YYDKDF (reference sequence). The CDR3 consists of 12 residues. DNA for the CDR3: TGTGCCACCAGTTACAGCTCCGGGGAGCTGTTTTTT. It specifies CATSYSSGELFF.

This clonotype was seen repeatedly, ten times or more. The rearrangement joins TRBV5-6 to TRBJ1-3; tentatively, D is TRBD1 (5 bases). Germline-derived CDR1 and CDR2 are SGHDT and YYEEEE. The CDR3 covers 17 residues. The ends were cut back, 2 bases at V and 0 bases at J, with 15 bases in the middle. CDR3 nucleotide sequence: TGTGCCAGCAGCTTATTTGGAGAGACAGCCTCTGGAAACACCATATATTTT. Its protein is CASSLFGETASGNTIYF.

The CDR3 reads CASSPLPGVAQPQHF. In DNA form, the CDR3 reads TGTGCCAGCAGCCCTCTCCCGGGAGTCGCCCAGCCCCAGCATTTT. The chain recombines TRBV12-3 or TRBV12-4 with TRBJ1-5; D unresolved. The CDR3 has 15 residues. The ends were cut back, 6 bases at V and 7 bases at J, with 19 bases in the middle.

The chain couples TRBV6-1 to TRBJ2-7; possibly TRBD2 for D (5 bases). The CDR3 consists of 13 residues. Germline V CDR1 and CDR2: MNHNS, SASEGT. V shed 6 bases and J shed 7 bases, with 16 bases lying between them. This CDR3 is CASSPRGRREQYV. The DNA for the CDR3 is TGTGCCAGCAGCCCCCGGGGAAGGCGTGAGCAGTACGTC.

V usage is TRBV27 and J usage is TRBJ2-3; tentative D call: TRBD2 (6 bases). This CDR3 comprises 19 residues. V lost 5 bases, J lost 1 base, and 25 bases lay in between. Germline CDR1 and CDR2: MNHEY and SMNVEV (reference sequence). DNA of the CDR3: TGTGCCAGCAGTCCCATTGCCAGCGGGCTCCCCAAAGGCACAGATACGCAGTATTTT. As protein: CASSPIASGLPKGTDTQYF.

The chain's CDR3 is CAWSDRGREKLFF. The CDR3 bases are TGTGCCTGGAGTGACAGGGGGCGAGAAAAACTGTTTTTT. The chain recombines TRBV30 with TRBJ1-4; TRBD1 aligns across 9 bases. Looked up from germline, CDR1 is GTSNPN and CDR2 is SVGIG (reference sequence). This CDR3 has 13 residues. The V gene end was trimmed by 1 base and the J gene end by 8 bases; junction bases not matched to a gene: 2.

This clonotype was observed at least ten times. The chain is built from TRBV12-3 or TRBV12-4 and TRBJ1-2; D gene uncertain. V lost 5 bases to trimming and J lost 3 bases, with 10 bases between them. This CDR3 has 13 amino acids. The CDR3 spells CASSAPGDYGYTF. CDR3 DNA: TGTGCCAGCAGTGCCCCTGGGGACTATGGCTACACCTTC.

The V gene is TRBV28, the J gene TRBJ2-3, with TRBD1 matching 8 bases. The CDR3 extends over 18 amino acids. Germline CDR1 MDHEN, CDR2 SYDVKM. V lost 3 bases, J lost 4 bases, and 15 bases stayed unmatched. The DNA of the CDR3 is TGTGCCAGCAGTTTTGGGAGGACAGGGACTTTGGGAGCAGATACGCAGTATTTT. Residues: CASSFGRTGTLGADTQYF.

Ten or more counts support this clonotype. The CDR3 DNA is TGTGCCAGCAGTTACGCCCCCGGGACAGGGCGAGGGGGCTACACCTTC. Its translation is CASSYAPGTGRGGYTF. This sequence joins TRBV6-5 and TRBJ1-2; 9 nucleotides match TRBD1. The CDR3 contains 16 residues. CDR1 and CDR2 (germline): MNHEY, SVGAGI. J was trimmed by 8 bases and V by 2 bases; bases with no gene match: 12.

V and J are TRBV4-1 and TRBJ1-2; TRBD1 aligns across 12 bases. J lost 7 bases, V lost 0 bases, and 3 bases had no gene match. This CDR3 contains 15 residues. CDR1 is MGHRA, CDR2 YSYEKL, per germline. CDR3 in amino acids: CASSQDRDRGLGYTF. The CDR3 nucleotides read TGCGCCAGCAGCCAAGATCGGGACAGGGGGCTTGGCTACACCTTC.

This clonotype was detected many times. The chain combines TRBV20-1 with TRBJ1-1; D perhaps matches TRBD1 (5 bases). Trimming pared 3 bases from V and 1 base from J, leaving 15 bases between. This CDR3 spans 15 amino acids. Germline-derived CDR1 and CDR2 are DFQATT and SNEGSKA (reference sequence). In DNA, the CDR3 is TGCAGTGCTAGGCCCTGGGGGGGAGGGAACACTGAAGCTTTCTTT. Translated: CSARPWGGGNTEAFF.

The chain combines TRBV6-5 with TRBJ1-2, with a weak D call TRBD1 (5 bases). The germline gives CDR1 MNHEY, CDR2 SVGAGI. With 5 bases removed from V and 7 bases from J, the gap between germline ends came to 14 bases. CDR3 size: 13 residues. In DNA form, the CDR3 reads TGTGCCAGCAGTACTAGGACAACGGGTGGCTACACCTTC. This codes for CASSTRTTGGYTF.

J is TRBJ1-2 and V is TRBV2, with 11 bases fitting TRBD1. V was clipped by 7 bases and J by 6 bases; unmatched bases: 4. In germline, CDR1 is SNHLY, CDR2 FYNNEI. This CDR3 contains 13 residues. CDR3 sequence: CASNKGQGDGYTF. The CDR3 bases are TGTGCCAGCAATAAGGGACAGGGGGATGGCTACACCTTC.

This CDR3 reads CASSLDGAATDTQYF. CDR3 nucleotide sequence: TGTGCCAGCAGCTTAGATGGGGCGGCCACAGATACGCAGTATTTT. The genes are TRBV7-9 and TRBJ2-3; tentative D call: TRBD1 (5 bases). The CDR3 has 15 amino acids. The V gene lost 1 base and the J gene lost 2 bases, with 10 bases spanning the gap. Germline V gene sequence: CDR1 SEHNR, CDR2 FQNEAQ (reference sequence).

The CDR3 nucleotides are TGTGCCAGCAGCCAAGTATGGGGATACAATGAGCAGTTCTTC. This encodes CASSQVWGYNEQFF. The chain combines TRBV3-1 with TRBJ2-1; D unclear. V was pared by 1 base and J by 4 bases, with 8 bases between. This CDR3 is built from 14 residues. CDR1 and CDR2 from the germline V gene are LGHDT and YNNKEL (reference sequence).

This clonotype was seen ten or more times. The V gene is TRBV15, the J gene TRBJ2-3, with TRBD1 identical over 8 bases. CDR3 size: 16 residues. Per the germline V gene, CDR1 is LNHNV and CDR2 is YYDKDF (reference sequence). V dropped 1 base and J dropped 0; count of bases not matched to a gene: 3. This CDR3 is CATSRGTGLSTDTQYF. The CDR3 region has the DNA TGTGCCACCAGCAGAGGGACAGGGCTTAGCACAGATACGCAGTATTTT.